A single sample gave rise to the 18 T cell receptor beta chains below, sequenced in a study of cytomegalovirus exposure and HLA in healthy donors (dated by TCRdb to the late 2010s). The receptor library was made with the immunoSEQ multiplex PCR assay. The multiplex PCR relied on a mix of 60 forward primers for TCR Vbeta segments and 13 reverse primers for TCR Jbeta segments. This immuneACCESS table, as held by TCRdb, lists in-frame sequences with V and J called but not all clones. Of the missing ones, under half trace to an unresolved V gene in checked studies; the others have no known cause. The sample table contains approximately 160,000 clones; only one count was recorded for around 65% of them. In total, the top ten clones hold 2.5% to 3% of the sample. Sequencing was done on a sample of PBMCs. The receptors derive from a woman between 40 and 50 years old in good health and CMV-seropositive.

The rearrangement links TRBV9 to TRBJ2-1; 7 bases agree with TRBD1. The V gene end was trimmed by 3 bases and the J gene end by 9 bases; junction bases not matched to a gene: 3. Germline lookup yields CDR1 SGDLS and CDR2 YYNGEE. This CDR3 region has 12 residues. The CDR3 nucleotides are TGTGCCAGCAGCGGTCCAGGGGGTGAGCAGTTCTTC. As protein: CASSGPGGEQFF.

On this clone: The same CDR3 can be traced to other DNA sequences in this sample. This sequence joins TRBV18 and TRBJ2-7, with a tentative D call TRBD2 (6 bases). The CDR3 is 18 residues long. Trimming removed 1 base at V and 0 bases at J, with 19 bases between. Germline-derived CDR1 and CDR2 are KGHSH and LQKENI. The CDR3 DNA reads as TGTGCCAGCTCACCACGGGGTAGCGGAGGGCCTAGCTCCTACGAGCAGTACTTC. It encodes CASSPRGSGGPSSYEQYF.

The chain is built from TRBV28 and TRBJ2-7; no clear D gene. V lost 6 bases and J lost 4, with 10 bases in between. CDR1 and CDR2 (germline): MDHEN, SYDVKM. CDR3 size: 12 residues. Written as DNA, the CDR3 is TGTGCCAGCAGCTCGGTCGCTTACGAGCAGTACTTC. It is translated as CASSSVAYEQYF.

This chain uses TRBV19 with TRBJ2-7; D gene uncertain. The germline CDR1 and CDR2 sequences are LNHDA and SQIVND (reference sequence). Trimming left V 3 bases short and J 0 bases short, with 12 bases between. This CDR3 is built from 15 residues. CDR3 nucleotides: TGTGCCAGTAGTATTATTCGGTCAAGCTCCTACGAGCAGTACTTC. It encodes CASSIIRSSSYEQYF.

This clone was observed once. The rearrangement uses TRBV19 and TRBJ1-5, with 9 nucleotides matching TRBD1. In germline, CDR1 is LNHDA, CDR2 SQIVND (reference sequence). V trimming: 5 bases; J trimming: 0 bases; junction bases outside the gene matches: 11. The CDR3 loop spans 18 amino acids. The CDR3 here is CASSEQGARDSSNQPQHF. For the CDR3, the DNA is TGTGCCAGTAGTGAACAGGGGGCTCGGGATTCTAGCAATCAGCCCCAGCATTTT.

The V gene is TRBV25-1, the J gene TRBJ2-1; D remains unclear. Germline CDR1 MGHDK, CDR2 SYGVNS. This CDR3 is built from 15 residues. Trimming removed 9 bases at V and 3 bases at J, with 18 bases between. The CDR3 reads CASAFEGEGYNEQFF. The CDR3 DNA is TGTGCCAGTGCGTTCGAAGGAGAAGGCTACAATGAGCAGTTCTTC.

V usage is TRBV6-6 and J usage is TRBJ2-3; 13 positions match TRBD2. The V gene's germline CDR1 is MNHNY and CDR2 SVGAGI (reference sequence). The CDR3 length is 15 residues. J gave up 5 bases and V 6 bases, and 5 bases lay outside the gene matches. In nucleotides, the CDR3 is TGTGCCAGCAGCATACTAGCGGGAGGGCTAGATACGCAGTATTTT. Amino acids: CASSILAGGLDTQYF.

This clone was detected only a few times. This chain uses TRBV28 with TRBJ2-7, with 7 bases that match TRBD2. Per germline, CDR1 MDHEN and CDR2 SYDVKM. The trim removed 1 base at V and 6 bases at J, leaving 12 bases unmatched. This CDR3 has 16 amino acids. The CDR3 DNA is TGTGCCAGCAGTTTATATTTCCGCGGGACTATTGGCGAGCAGTACTTC. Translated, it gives CASSLYFRGTIGEQYF.

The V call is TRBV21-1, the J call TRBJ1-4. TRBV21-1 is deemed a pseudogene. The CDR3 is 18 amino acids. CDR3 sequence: CASSKKGGGQSTNEKLFF. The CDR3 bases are TGTGCCAGCAGCAAAAAGGGAGGGGGACAATCAACTAATGAAAAACTGTTTTTT.

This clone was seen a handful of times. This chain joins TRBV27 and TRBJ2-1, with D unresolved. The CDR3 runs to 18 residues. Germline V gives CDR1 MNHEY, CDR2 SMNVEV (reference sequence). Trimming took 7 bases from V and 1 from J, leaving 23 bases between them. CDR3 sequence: CASTTTIASIRSYNEQFF. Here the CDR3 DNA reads TGTGCCAGCACCACCACAATTGCATCAATACGATCCTACAATGAGCAGTTCTTC.

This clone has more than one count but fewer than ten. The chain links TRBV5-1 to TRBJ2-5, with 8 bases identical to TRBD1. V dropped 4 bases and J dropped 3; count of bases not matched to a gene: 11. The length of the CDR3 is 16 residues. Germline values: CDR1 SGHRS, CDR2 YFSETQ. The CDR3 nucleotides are TGCGCCAGCAGCAAATCCGGGACAGGCTCGAAAGAGACCCAGTACTTC. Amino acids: CASSKSGTGSKETQYF.

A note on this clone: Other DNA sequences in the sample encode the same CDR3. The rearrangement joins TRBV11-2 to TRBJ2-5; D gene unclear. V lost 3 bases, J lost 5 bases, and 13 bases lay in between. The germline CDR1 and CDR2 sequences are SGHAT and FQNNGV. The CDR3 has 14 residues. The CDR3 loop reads CASSLNSGRETQYF. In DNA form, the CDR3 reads TGTGCCAGCAGCTTGAACTCTGGGCGTGAGACCCAGTACTTC. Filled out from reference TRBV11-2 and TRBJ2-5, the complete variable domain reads EAGVAQSPRYKIIEKRQSVAFWCNPISGHATLYWYQQILGQGPKLLIQFQNNGVVDDSQLPKDRFSAERLKGVDSTLKIQPAKLEDSAVYLCASSLNSGRETQYFGPGTRLLVL.

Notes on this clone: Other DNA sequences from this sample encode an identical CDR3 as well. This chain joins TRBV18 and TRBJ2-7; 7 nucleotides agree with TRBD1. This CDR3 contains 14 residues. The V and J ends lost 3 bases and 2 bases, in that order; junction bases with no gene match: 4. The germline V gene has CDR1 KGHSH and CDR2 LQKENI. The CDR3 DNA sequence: TGTGCCAGCTCACCCCGACAGGGAGCCTACGAGCAGTACTTC. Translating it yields CASSPRQGAYEQYF.

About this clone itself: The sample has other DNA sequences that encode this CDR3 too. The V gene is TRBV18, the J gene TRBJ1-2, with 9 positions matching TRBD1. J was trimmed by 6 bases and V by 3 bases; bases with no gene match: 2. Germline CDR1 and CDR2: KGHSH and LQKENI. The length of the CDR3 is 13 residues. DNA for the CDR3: TGTGCCAGCTCACCGGGACAGGGTGATGGCTACACCTTC. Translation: CASSPGQGDGYTF.

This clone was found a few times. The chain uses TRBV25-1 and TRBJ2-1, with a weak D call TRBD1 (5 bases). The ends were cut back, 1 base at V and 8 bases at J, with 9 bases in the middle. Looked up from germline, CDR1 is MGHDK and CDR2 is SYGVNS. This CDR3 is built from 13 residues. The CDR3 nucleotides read TGTGCCAGCAGTGAATCAGGGATGGATGAGCAGTTCTTC. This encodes CASSESGMDEQFF. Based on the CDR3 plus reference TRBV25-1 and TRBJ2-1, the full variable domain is EADIYQTPRYLVIGTGKKITLECSQTMGHDKMYWYQQDPGMELHLIHYSYGVNSTEKGDLSSESTVSRIRTEHFPLTLESARPSHTSQYLCASSESGMDEQFFGPGTRLTVL.

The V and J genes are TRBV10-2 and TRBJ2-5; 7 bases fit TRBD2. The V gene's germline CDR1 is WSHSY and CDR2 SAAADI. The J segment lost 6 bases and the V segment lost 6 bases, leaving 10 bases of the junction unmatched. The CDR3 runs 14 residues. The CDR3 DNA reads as TGCGCCAGCAGCCTGGGAGCGGGATCAAAGACCCAGTACTTC. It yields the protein CASSLGAGSKTQYF.

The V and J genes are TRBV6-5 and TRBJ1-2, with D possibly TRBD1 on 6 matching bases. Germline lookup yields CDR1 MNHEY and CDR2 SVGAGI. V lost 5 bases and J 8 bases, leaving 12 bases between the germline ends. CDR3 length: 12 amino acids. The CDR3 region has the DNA TGTGCCAGCAGTCACAGGGAAATGGGCTACACCTTC. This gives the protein CASSHREMGYTF.

The chain's CDR3 is CASSQVVQLNTEAFF. The CDR3, as DNA: TGCGCCAGCAGCCAGGTCGTACAGTTAAACACTGAAGCTTTCTTT. V is TRBV4-1 and J is TRBJ1-1; no clear D. V shed 3 bases and J shed 2 bases, with 13 bases lying between them. The CDR3 loop spans 15 amino acids. Per germline, CDR1 MGHRA and CDR2 YSYEKL.